This TCR beta chain was obtained from a study of blood T cell repertoires in COVID-19 (dated by TCRdb to the early 2020s). In the study overall: Collaborator samples came from the United States, Italy and Spain and covered acute and convalescent phases of COVID-19. Where available, HLA class I and class II types were obtained from metadata supplied by the sample provider rather than from assay-based typing. Samples were obtained from the ongoing ImmuneRACE study (first 160 participants) and from roughly 1,300 subjects provided by 6 global collaborators. A de-identified subject ID, COVID-19 status, age in years and sex were almost always included in the sample metadata. The dataset comprised deeply sampled blood TCRbeta repertoires from subjects exposed to, actively infected with, or recovered from COVID-19. The material from the prospective study consisted of cDNA or gDNA derived from T cells, B-cell-depleted T cells, or PBMCs. A freely available public database, intended as a resource for researchers studying the immune response to SARS-CoV-2, is where the repertoires were released.

TCRbeta CDR3 regions were amplified from genomic DNA using the immunoSEQ Assay, a bias-controlled multiplex PCR. In the authors' own workflow: The number of nucleated cells in each sample was estimated from the amplification of reference gene primers within the assay. Sequence reads were collapsed and filtered to measure the absolute abundance of every unique TCRbeta CDR3 rearrangement. For each sample, productive Simpson clonality was calculated as the square root of Simpson's diversity index over productive rearrangements. Entries here come from immuneACCESS through TCRdb and include only in-frame sequences with V and J called. Some clones fail to appear in such tables; in the studies checked, an unresolved V gene covers under half of the shortfall, and the cause of the remainder is unknown. V and J calls and clone size follow that table, whereas D and trimming were derived from the DNA. Within this sample are roughly 100,000 clones, with approximately 83% of them counted one time only. 4% to 5% of the sample lies in the top ten.

Clipping removes 2 bases from V and 7 bases from J, with 5 as the unmatched junction base count. The CDR3 runs 13 residues from the cysteine to the phenylalanine. Of all the DNA, just the CDR3 is kept, 39 bases in frame from base 1. According to the germline V gene, CDR1 reads SGHTA and CDR2 reads FQGTGA. Broad study findings and their caveats: Clinical and demographic metadata were provided uncurated, with the amount varying by source and participant.

As regards this clone: What antigen it recognizes has not been identified. No qualities accompany the bases; no much larger clone lies one base away.

The collaborating institutions used their own protocols to collect whole blood in K2EDTA tubes. For TCRbeta analysis, collaborators shipped samples in one of three forms: frozen whole blood, isolated PBMCs, or DNA extracted from either of those sample types. The chain links TRBV7-3 with TRBJ2-7; the central 7 bases match TRBD1. Sequenced sample: peripheral blood. The origin of this receptor is a man between 45 and 60 years old with acute or convalescent COVID-19. The encoded CDR3 is CASSLEGAGEQYF. The bases read TGTGCCAGCAGCTTAGAGGGGGCTGGGGAGCAGTACTTC.